These 16 T cell receptor beta chains originate from one sample sequenced in a study of blood T cell repertoires in COVID-19. Profiling relied on immunoSEQ multiplex PCR, and the TCRdb table lists in-frame clones only, not all of them. The repertoire has over 35,000 clones, 88% of them found once; the top ten carry less than 9%. Sample: peripheral blood. These receptor sequences come from a man aged 45-65 years with acute or convalescent COVID-19.

This clone showed up just once. This rearrangement joins TRBV3-1 (or the pseudogene TRBV3-2) to TRBJ2-2; D gene ambiguous. This CDR3 is 14 amino acids long. V was shortened by 4 bases and J by 3 bases, with 9 bases between the two germline ends. From germline, CDR1 is LGHDT and CDR2 YNNKEL (reference sequence). The CDR3 sequence: CASSRLPDTGELFF. The CDR3 nucleotides are TGTGCCAGCAGCCGACTGCCCGACACCGGGGAGCTGTTTTTT.

The chain joins TRBV3-1 (or the pseudogene TRBV3-2) to TRBJ1-1, with D possibly being TRBD1 (5 bases). The germline V gene has CDR1 LGHDT and CDR2 YNNKEL (reference sequence). CDR3 size: 15 residues. V gave up 1 base and J gave up 1 base, with 10 bases separating them. DNA for the CDR3: TGTGCCAGCAGCCAAGCGGCAGGGCGGAACACTGAAGCTTTCTTT. Amino acid sequence: CASSQAAGRNTEAFF.

This rearrangement joins TRBV28 to TRBJ2-7, with a weak D call TRBD1 (7 bases). The length of the CDR3 is 15 residues. CDR1 MDHEN and CDR2 SYDVKM come from the germline V gene. V was cut by 6 bases and J by 4 bases, with 19 bases left in between. CDR3 sequence (DNA): TGTGCCAGCAGCCGTACTCTGACAGGGAGGTACGAGCAGTACTTC. Protein: CASSRTLTGRYEQYF.

The chain carries TRBV21-1 and TRBJ2-1; the D call TRBD1 from the table was never checked on the DNA. TRBV21-1 is given as a pseudogene. The CDR3 consists of 16 residues. The CDR3 DNA reads TGTGCCAGCACGAAAAATAGGGGACAGGGCCTCAATGAGCAGTTCTTC. Translating gives CASTKNRGQGLNEQFF.

The chain employs TRBV7-2 and TRBJ1-4; 9 nucleotides agree with TRBD1. The germline V gene encodes CDR1 SGHTA and CDR2 FQGNSA. V lost 4 bases, J lost 4 bases, and 4 bases stayed unmatched. This CDR3 is built from 15 residues. The CDR3 bases are TGTGCCAGCAGCTCTGGGACAGGGTTTAATGAAAAACTGTTTTTT. Translated, it gives CASSSGTGFNEKLFF.

This clone was observed once. The chain combines TRBV5-1 with TRBJ1-6; 7 bases agree with TRBD1. Germline CDR1 is SGHRS and CDR2 is YFSETQ. This CDR3 spans 17 amino acids. V lost 1 base to trimming and J lost 5 bases; unmatched junction nucleotides: 9. Written as DNA, the CDR3 is TGCGCCAGCAGCTTGTTTATGGCGGGACAGAATAATTCACCCCTCCACTTT. It specifies CASSLFMAGQNNSPLHF.

The J gene is TRBJ1-1, the V gene TRBV5-1; TRBD1 matches at 7 bases. The V gene end was trimmed by 4 bases and the J gene end by 3 bases; junction bases not matched to a gene: 9. This CDR3 comprises 15 residues. CDR1 and CDR2 from the germline V gene are SGHRS and YFSETQ. CDR3 sequence reads: CASSPRDSGYTEAFF. As DNA, the CDR3 is TGCGCCAGCAGCCCTAGGGACAGTGGTTACACTGAAGCTTTCTTT.

The chain carries TRBV12-2 and TRBJ2-5; the table gives TRBD2 as D, unverified against the DNA. TRBV12-2 is shown as a pseudogene. CDR3 length: 16 residues. Here the CDR3 reads CASRSDLAGAGETQYF. The CDR3 coding sequence is TGTGCAAGTCGCTCCGACCTAGCGGGGGCAGGGGAGACCCAGTACTTC.

The chain couples TRBV14 to TRBJ1-4, with D possibly being TRBD1 (6 bases). Germline lookup yields CDR1 SGHDN and CDR2 FVKESK. The CDR3 consists of 14 residues. Trimming took 4 bases from V and 3 from J, leaving 9 bases between them. The CDR3 here is CASSRAGANEKLFF. The CDR3 coding sequence is TGTGCCAGCAGCCGGGCAGGGGCTAATGAAAAACTGTTTTTT. Full variable domain (missing parts from reference TRBV14 and TRBJ1-4): EAGVTQFPSHSVIEKGQTVTLRCDPISGHDNLYWYRRVMGKEIKFLLHFVKESKQDESGMPNNRFLAERTGGTYSTLKVQPAELEDSGVYFCASSRAGANEKLFFGSGTQLSVL.

The V call is TRBV5-1, the J call TRBJ2-1, with 7 bases fitting TRBD2. The V gene's germline CDR1 is SGHRS and CDR2 YFSETQ. The CDR3 runs to 16 residues. Trimming removed 7 bases from V and 6 bases from J; junction bases left unmatched: 16. CDR3 residues: CASARGDYQSSNEQFF. For the CDR3, the DNA is TGCGCCAGCGCGCGCGGGGACTATCAATCAAGCAATGAGCAGTTCTTC.

The V call is TRBV5-6, the J call TRBJ1-4, with D possibly being TRBD1 (5 bases). V dropped 2 bases and J dropped 4 bases, with 12 bases sitting between them. The germline V gene has CDR1 SGHDT and CDR2 YYEEEE. This CDR3 has 15 residues. For the CDR3, the DNA is TGTGCCAGCAGCTTTTTCGTGACAGTTAATGAAAAACTGTTTTTT. This translates into CASSFFVTVNEKLFF. Using reference TRBV5-6 and TRBJ1-4 for the parts outside the CDR3, the full variable domain is DAGVTQSPTHLIKTRGQQVTLRCSPKSGHDTVSWYQQALGQGPQFIFQYYEEEERQRGNFPDRFSGHQFPNYSSELNVNALLLGDSALYLCASSFFVTVNEKLFFGSGTQLSVL.

This chain uses TRBV27 with TRBJ2-7, with a tentative D call TRBD2 (7 bases). This CDR3 has 15 amino acids. The germline V gene encodes CDR1 MNHEY and CDR2 SMNVEV (reference sequence). The V gene lost 3 bases and the J gene lost 2 bases, with 14 bases spanning the gap. The CDR3 coding sequence is TGTGCCAGCAGTTTCGCGGGGGCTCCAACCTACGAGCAGTACTTC. As protein: CASSFAGAPTYEQYF.

This clone has a single count. The rearrangement joins TRBV2 to TRBJ2-7, with D hard to call. Looked up from germline, CDR1 is SNHLY and CDR2 is FYNNEI. This CDR3 comprises 14 residues. V lost 4 bases to trimming and J lost 4 bases, with 14 bases between them. CDR3 sequence (DNA): TGTGCCAGCAGTGCTACTTTTTTACAGTACGAGCAGTACTTC. This gives the protein CASSATFLQYEQYF.

The rearrangement joins TRBV28 to TRBJ1-1; D ambiguous. This CDR3 is built from 13 residues. Germline V gene lookup returns CDR1 MDHEN and CDR2 SYDVKM. The germline V and J ends were trimmed by 1 base and 8 bases, with 11 bases remaining between them. The CDR3 protein is CASSLFESTEAFF. The CDR3 nucleotides are TGTGCCAGCAGTTTATTCGAGTCGACAGAAGCTTTCTTT.

The sample holds a few counts of this clone. The chain links TRBV5-1 to TRBJ2-1; D possibly corresponds to TRBD1 (6 bases). The V end was cut by 4 bases, the J end by 0 bases, with 17 bases between. Germline lookup yields CDR1 SGHRS and CDR2 YFSETQ. There are 17 residues in the CDR3. Here the CDR3 DNA reads TGCGCCAGCAGCCAGGGAGAGGGGGTAGCCTCCTACAATGAGCAGTTCTTC. Encoded protein: CASSQGEGVASYNEQFF.

This clone showed up just once. This rearrangement joins TRBV5-6 to TRBJ2-7, with 8 bases matching TRBD1. The CDR3 extends over 14 amino acids. Germline assignment: CDR1 SGHDT and CDR2 YYEEEE. V was clipped by 2 bases and J by 0 bases; unmatched bases: 1. The CDR3 loop is CASSFGQGSYEQYF. CDR3 DNA: TGTGCCAGCAGCTTCGGACAGGGCTCCTACGAGCAGTACTTC.